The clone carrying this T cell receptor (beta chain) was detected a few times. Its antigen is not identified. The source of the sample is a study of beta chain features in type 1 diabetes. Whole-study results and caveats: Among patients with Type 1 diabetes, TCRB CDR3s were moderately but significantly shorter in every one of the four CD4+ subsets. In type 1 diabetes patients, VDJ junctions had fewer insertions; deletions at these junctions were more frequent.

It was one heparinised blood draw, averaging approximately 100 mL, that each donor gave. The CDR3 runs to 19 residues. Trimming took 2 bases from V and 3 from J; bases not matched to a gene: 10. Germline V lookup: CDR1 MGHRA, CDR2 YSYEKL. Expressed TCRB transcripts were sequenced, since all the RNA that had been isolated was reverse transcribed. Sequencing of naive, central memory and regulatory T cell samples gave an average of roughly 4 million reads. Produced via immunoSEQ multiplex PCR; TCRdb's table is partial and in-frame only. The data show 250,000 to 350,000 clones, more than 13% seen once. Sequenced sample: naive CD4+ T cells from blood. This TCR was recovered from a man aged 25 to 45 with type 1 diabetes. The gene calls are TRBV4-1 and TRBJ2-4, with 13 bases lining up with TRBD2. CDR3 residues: CASSQLGLAGSLGKNIQYF. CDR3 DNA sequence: TGCGCCAGCAGCCAATTGGGACTAGCGGGATCCCTGGGCAAAAACATTCAGTACTTC.